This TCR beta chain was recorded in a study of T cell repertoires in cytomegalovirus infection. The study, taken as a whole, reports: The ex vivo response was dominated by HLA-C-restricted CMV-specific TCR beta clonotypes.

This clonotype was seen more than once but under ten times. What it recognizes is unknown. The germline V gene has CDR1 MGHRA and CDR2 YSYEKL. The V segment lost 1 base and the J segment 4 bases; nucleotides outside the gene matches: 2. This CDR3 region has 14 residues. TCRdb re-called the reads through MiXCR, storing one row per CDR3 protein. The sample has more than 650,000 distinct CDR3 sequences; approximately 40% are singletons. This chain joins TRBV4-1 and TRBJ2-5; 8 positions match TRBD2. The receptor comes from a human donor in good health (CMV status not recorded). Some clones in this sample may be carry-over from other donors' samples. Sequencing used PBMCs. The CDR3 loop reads CASSQVGGAETQYF. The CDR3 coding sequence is TGCGCCAGCAGCCAAGTCGGGGGGGCAGAGACCCAGTACTTC.